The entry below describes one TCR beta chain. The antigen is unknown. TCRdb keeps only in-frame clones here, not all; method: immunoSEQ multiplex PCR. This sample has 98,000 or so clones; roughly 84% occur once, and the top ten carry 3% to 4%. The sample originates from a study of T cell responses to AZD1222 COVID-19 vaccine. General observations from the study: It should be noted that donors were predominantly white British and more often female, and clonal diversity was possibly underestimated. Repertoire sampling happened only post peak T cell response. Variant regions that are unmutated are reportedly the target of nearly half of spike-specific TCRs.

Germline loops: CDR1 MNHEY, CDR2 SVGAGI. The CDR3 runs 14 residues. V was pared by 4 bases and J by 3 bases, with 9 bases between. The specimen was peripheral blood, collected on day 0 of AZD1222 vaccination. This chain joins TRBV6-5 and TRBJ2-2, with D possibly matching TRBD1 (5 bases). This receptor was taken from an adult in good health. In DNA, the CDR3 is TGTGCCAGCAGTTTAGGGGCGGACACCGGGGAGCTGTTTTTT. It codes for CASSLGADTGELFF.